This T cell receptor beta chain is from a study of blood T cell repertoires in COVID-19. The method was immunoSEQ multiplex PCR; TCRdb's version includes in-frame clones alone and lacks a portion of them. The sample shows 270,000 or so clones, about nine tenths of them seen only once. The length of the CDR3 is 16 residues. CDR1 is SGHTA and CDR2 is FQGNSA in the germline V gene. The V end lost 2 bases, the J end lost 0 bases, and 10 bases lay between the germline ends. The chain couples TRBV7-2 to TRBJ2-2, with D unclear. The TCR sequence derives from a young woman with acute COVID-19. The material sequenced was PBMCs or T cells enriched from blood (not recorded which). The CDR3 here is CASSLHRPSNTGELFF. In DNA, the CDR3 is TGTGCCAGCAGCTTACACAGACCCTCGAACACCGGGGAGCTGTTTTTT. The full variable domain, with the rest looked up from reference TRBV7-2 and TRBJ2-2, is GAGVSQSPSNKVTEKGKDVELRCDPISGHTALYWYRQSLGQGLEFLIYFQGNSAPDKSGLPSDRFSAERTGGSVSTLTIQRTQQEDSAVYLCASSLHRPSNTGELFFGEGSRLTVL.